This T cell receptor beta chain comes out of a study of T cells in Graves' hyperthyroidism and ophthalmopathy. Amplified TCR beta CDR3 regions came from RNA transcripts. The HTBI primer set drove a first-round RT-PCR of the TCR CDR3. TCRdb independently ran MiXCR on the multiplex PCR reads; one entry per CDR3 protein. Of over 400,000 distinct CDR3 sequences detected, approximately 23% appear once; the ten largest clones hold approximately 54%. This clonotype was found many times. The source of this sequence is a woman aged 70-85 years with Graves' ophthalmopathy. The sequencing input was blood.

In DNA, the CDR3 is TGTGCCAGCAGCTTAGCGAAAGACAATGAGCAGTTCTTC. Its translation is CASSLAKDNEQFF. V is TRBV7-2 and J is TRBJ2-1; D is unclear. The ends were cut back, 0 bases at V and 5 bases at J, with 5 bases in the middle. CDR1 SGHTA and CDR2 FQGNSA come from the germline V gene. CDR3 size: 13 residues.